This entry is about one T cell receptor (beta chain). The source of the sample is a study of technical replicates of blood from a handful of donors. Germline V gives CDR1 SGHAT, CDR2 FQNNGV. Deletions cut 1 base from V and 7 bases from J, with 8 bases between. This CDR3 contains 12 residues. This table comes from immunoSEQ multiplex PCR, and its TCRdb copy is limited to in-frame clones, with some not included. Of about 74,000 clones listed, 81% are singletons. This clonotype originated in a human donor in good health. Some clones in this sample may be carry-over from other donors' samples. The sequenced sample consisted of PBMCs. The chain is built from TRBV11-2 and TRBJ2-7; D might be TRBD2 (5 bases). This CDR3 reads CASSLVTGEQYF. In DNA form, the CDR3 reads TGTGCCAGCAGCTTAGTCACGGGGGAGCAGTACTTC. Full variable domain (rest looked up from reference TRBV11-2 and TRBJ2-7): EAGVAQSPRYKIIEKRQSVAFWCNPISGHATLYWYQQILGQGPKLLIQFQNNGVVDDSQLPKDRFSAERLKGVDSTLKIQPAKLEDSAVYLCASSLVTGEQYFGPGTRLTVT.